The rows below give T cell receptor beta chains drawn from one sample of a study of blood T cell repertoires in COVID-19. Repertoires were generated with immunoSEQ multiplex PCR, while TCRdb's copy carries only in-frame clones and drops some. The sample yields approximately 120,000 clones, around four fifths seen once. The specimen sequenced was PBMCs or T cells enriched from blood (not recorded which). The receptors were sampled from a man aged 25 to 45 who had recovered from COVID-19. Both conserved end residues are part of each CDR3. Each record gives: clone size, J gene, V gene, D gene, CDR3 DNA, CDR3 protein. D genes are given only for firm matches. Only part of the rows carry a size: once, few, many, or a class if the clone is expanded.

>few|TRBJ2-7|TRBV2|TRBD1
TGTGCCAGCAGTGAAGCCGGGTGGGACAGCTCCTACGAGCAGTACTTC
CASSEAGWDSSYEQYF
>NA|TRBJ1-1|TRBV6-6|NA
TGTGCCAGCAGGGATACAGTGAACACTGAAGCTTTCTTT
CASRDTVNTEAFF
>NA|TRBJ1-6|TRBV6-5|TRBD1
TGTGCCAGTACGACCTCAGACAGGGGTAATTCACCCCTCCACTTT
CASTTSDRGNSPLHF
>NA|TRBJ2-7|TRBV7-9|TRBD2
TGTGCCAGCAGCTTAGAACTAGCGGGCCACGAGCAGTACTTC
CASSLELAGHEQYF
>NA|TRBJ2-7|TRBV6-5|TRBD1
TGTGCCAGCAGATTCCAGGGGGCACACGAGCAGTACTTC
CASRFQGAHEQYF
>NA|TRBJ2-5|TRBV2|NA
TGTGCCAGCGGAGGCCAGCAAGAGACCCAGTACTTC
CASGGQQETQYF
>NA|TRBJ1-5|TRBV30|TRBD1
TGTGCCTGGAGTGTCAGGCAGGGGGTGGGTCAGCCCCAGCATTTT
CAWSVRQGVGQPQHF
>NA|TRBJ1-1|TRBV7-9|TRBD1
TGTGCCAGCAGCTCGACAGGGGGTAACACTGAAGCTTTCTTT
CASSSTGGNTEAFF
>NA|TRBJ1-5|TRBV7-2|TRBD1
TGTGCCAGCAGCTTCGACAGGGGACAGCCCCAGCATTTT
CASSFDRGQPQHF
>few|TRBJ2-2|TRBV5-4|NA
TGTGCCAGCAGCTTGGATTTACGAGGGGGTACTATTTCCACCGGGGAGCTGTTTTTT
CASSLDLRGGTISTGELFF
>NA|TRBJ1-5|TRBV7-8|NA
TGTGCCAGCAGCTTGGGGGGTTGGGGCAATCAGCCCCAGCATTTT
CASSLGGWGNQPQHF
>NA|TRBJ2-5|TRBV2|NA
TGTGCCAGCAGCGGGAATCTGCAAGAGACCCAGTACTTC
CASSGNLQETQYF
>NA|TRBJ1-2|TRBV6-1|TRBD1
TGTGCCAGCAGTGAAGGGGGACAGGGGACAACCGGCTATGGCTACACCTTC
CASSEGGQGTTGYGYTF
>NA|TRBJ1-5|TRBV23-1|NA
TGCGCCAGCAACCCGGGGGGGGGCTGCCCTTATAGCAATCAGCCCCAGCATTTT
CASNPGGGCPYSNQPQHF
>NA|TRBJ1-6|TRBV30|TRBD1
TGTGCCTGCCGGGACAGGGGAGTCTCCACGCTGAATTCACCCCTCCACTTT
CACRDRGVSTLNSPLHF
>NA|TRBJ1-4|TRBV5-4|NA
TGTGCCAGCAGCTCCGACTTGAATAATGAAAAACTGTTTTTT
CASSSDLNNEKLFF
>NA|TRBJ2-5|TRBV27|TRBD2
TGTGCCAGCAGTTTACGGGGGGTTCTGGGAGAGACCCAGTACTTC
CASSLRGVLGETQYF
>NA|TRBJ1-1|TRBV5-1|TRBD1
TGCGCCAGCAGCTTGAGGGACAGAGCTAACACTGAAGCTTTCTTT
CASSLRDRANTEAFF
>NA|TRBJ2-5|TRBV5-4|NA
TGTGCCAGCAGCCTCCACCGGGAGCAGGAGACCCAGTACTTC
CASSLHREQETQYF